These 15 T cell receptor beta chains were all obtained from the same sample, sequenced in a study of metastatic and nonmetastatic thyroid tumors. TCRdb reanalyzed the PCR reads with MiXCR. Of about 16,000 clones listed, approximately 24% are singletons. Ahead of thyroid surgery, no patient had received treatment of any kind. Sequenced sample: tumor tissue. These receptor sequences come from a male donor with papillary thyroid cancer or a benign thyroid nodule (not recorded which). Some clones in this sample may be carry-over from other donors' samples.

The chain carries TRBV6-2 or TRBV6-3 and TRBJ2-7, with 9 bases aligning to TRBD1. CDR1 and CDR2 (germline): MNHEY, SVGEGT. The CDR3 has 13 residues. Unmatched junction bases numbered 4, after V lost 4 bases and J lost 6 bases. The CDR3 is CASSFGTGSEQYF. The CDR3 DNA sequence: TGTGCCAGCAGTTTTGGGACAGGGTCCGAGCAGTACTTC.

The chain has TRBV7-3 and TRBJ2-1; tentatively, D is TRBD1 (5 bases). The germline V and J ends were trimmed by 5 bases and 0 bases, with 11 bases remaining between them. The germline gives CDR1 SGHTA, CDR2 FQGTGA. The CDR3 consists of 15 residues. CDR3 protein: CASSPQGYSYNEQFF. The CDR3, as DNA: TGTGCCAGCAGCCCTCAGGGTTACTCCTACAATGAGCAGTTCTTC.

This clone is medium-sized (0.01 to 0.1%) in the sample. This sequence joins TRBV7-2 and TRBJ2-1, with TRBD2 identical over 7 bases. This CDR3 has 16 amino acids. Germline trimming cut 1 base from V and 3 bases from J; bases unmatched to any gene: 6. The germline gives CDR1 SGHTA, CDR2 FQGNSA. CDR3 sequence: CASSLVAGSYYNEQFF. The CDR3, as DNA: TGTGCCAGCAGCTTAGTAGCGGGCAGCTACTACAATGAGCAGTTCTTC.

This clone was seen more than once but under ten times. The gene calls are TRBV6-1 and TRBJ2-3; 10 nucleotides match TRBD2. The V gene end was trimmed by 3 bases and the J gene end by 4 bases; junction bases not matched to a gene: 13. The CDR3 has 18 residues. Germline V CDR1 and CDR2: MNHNS, SASEGT. The CDR3 nucleotides are TGTGCCAGCAGTGATGGACTAGCGGTAGGGCCCCCCTCAGATACGCAGTATTTT. Residues: CASSDGLAVGPPSDTQYF.

The chain joins TRBV9 to TRBJ2-7; D is unclear. V lost 4 bases, J lost 2 bases, and 10 bases lay in between. Germline CDR1 SGDLS, CDR2 YYNGEE. CDR3 length equals 13 residues. CDR3 amino acids: CASSTDGTYEQYF. The CDR3 region has the DNA TGTGCCAGCAGCACTGACGGCACCTACGAGCAGTACTTC.

Comment on this clone: This could be a read error, since a much larger clone is one nucleotide away. The same CDR3 also results from other DNA sequences found in this sample. This chain joins TRBV7-2 and TRBJ1-4; no definite D call. The V gene's germline CDR1 is SGHTA and CDR2 FQGNSA. CDR3 length: 14 amino acids. Trimming removed 4 bases from V and 6 bases from J, with 12 bases in between. The CDR3 loop is CASSSRAGDEKLFF. The CDR3 DNA sequence: TGTGCCAGCAGCTCAAGGGCTGGTGATGAAAAACTGTTTTTT.

This clone was recorded at least ten times. Other DNA sequences in this specimen translate into the identical CDR3. The chain couples TRBV6-1 to TRBJ1-2, with unresolved D. This CDR3 is 13 amino acids long. The germline V and J ends were trimmed by 9 bases and 2 bases, with 13 bases remaining between them. CDR1 is MNHNS and CDR2 is SASEGT in the germline V gene. The CDR3 sequence is CASGPGPNYGYTF. CDR3 DNA sequence: TGTGCCAGTGGGCCCGGCCCCAACTATGGCTACACCTTC.

This clone was picked up many times. The sample has other DNA sequences that encode this CDR3 too. The V and J genes are TRBV29-1 and TRBJ2-3; 7 bases fit TRBD2. The CDR3 spans 14 residues. In germline, CDR1 is SQVTM, CDR2 ANQGSEA. The V and J ends lost 3 bases and 4 bases, in that order; junction bases with no gene match: 7. CDR3 sequence reads: CSVEGRGGSDTQYF. CDR3 nucleotides: TGCAGCGTTGAGGGGCGGGGAGGGTCAGATACGCAGTATTTT.

The V call is TRBV6-5, the J call TRBJ1-2; D is unresolved. The CDR3 consists of 12 residues. Germline V gene lookup returns CDR1 MNHEY and CDR2 SVGAGI. V dropped 2 bases and J dropped 7 bases, with 8 bases sitting between them. Written as DNA, the CDR3 is TGTGCCAGCAGTTACAGGCTTGGTGGCTACACCTTC. Amino acids: CASSYRLGGYTF.

This clone was counted at least ten times. The CDR3 does not close with the conserved phenylalanine or tryptophan, likely indicating a read error. The J gene is TRBJ1-6, the V gene TRBV6-1; D possibly corresponds to TRBD1 (6 bases). The CDR3 runs 16 residues. Germline V gene data show CDR1 as MNHNS and CDR2 as SASEGT. Trimming removed 5 bases from V and 0 bases from J, with 11 bases in between. The CDR3 nucleotides are TGTGCCAGCAGTACTACAGGGAGCTCCTATAATTCACCCCTCCACCTT. As protein: CASSTTGSSYNSPLHL.

The rearrangement joins TRBV3-1 to TRBJ2-2; 10 bases map to TRBD1. The CDR3 sequence is 18 residues long. V shed 4 bases and J 4 bases; nucleotides not matched to a gene: 12. The germline gives CDR1 LGHDT, CDR2 YNNKEL (reference sequence). In DNA, the CDR3 is TGTGCCAGCAGCCCGACGTTTTCACGGACAGGGGGCACCGGGGAGCTGTTTTTT. This sequence encodes CASSPTFSRTGGTGELFF.

This clone is deemed medium-sized. The chain uses TRBV6-5 and TRBJ1-5; a weak D match, TRBD1 (5 bases). With 2 bases removed from V and 7 bases from J, the gap between germline ends came to 15 bases. The CDR3 consists of 15 residues. Germline assignment: CDR1 MNHEY and CDR2 SVGAGI. CDR3 amino acids: CASSYHSGYGQPQHF. As DNA, the CDR3 is TGTGCCAGCAGTTACCACTCAGGGTATGGGCAGCCCCAGCATTTT.

The V call is TRBV28, the J call TRBJ1-2, with D perhaps matching TRBD1 (5 bases). Trimming cost V 4 bases and J 2 bases, with 14 bases left between them. The CDR3 covers 15 residues. Germline values: CDR1 MDHEN, CDR2 SYDVKM. The CDR3 sequence is CASSSRPRDNYGYTF. The CDR3 nucleotides read TGTGCCAGCAGTTCCCGTCCCAGGGACAACTATGGCTACACCTTC.

This clone was observed a handful of times. Relative to the germline gene, one junction end is altered; a read error may explain this. V is TRBV27 and J is TRBJ1-1, with D unclear. CDR1 MNHEY and CDR2 SMNVEV come from the germline V gene (reference sequence). The CDR3 is 13 residues long. DNA of the CDR3: TGTGCCAGCAGCATAAGGGTGAGCACTGAAGCTTTATTT. Translating gives CASSIRVSTEALF.

There are many counts of this clone. This sequence joins TRBV4-1 and TRBJ1-1, with D perhaps matching TRBD1 (6 bases). This CDR3 region has 15 residues. V lost 2 bases, J lost 1 base, and 11 bases lay in between. The germline CDR1 and CDR2 sequences are MGHRA and YSYEKL. The CDR3 protein is CASSQRRTENTEAFF. DNA of the CDR3: TGCGCCAGCAGCCAACGCAGGACAGAGAACACTGAAGCTTTCTTT.